Following are 30 T cell receptor beta chains from one sample sequenced in a study of blood T cell repertoires in COVID-19. The repertoire was sequenced with immunoSEQ multiplex PCR; TCRdb's copy has only in-frame clones and lacks some. Of 140,000 to 150,000 clones listed, approximately 80% are singletons. Sequencing input: PBMCs or T cells enriched from blood (not recorded which). Every receptor here comes from a woman aged 45-60 years who had recovered from COVID-19.

J is TRBJ2-1 and V is TRBV29-1; the D gene is possibly TRBD2 (7 bases). V was clipped by 8 bases and J by 0 bases, with 14 bases between them. Per the germline V gene, CDR1 is SQVTM and CDR2 is ANQGSEA. CDR3 size: 14 residues. In DNA, the CDR3 is TGCAGCTCTCGAGGGGGGGCCTCCTACAATGAGCAGTTCTTC. It specifies CSSRGGASYNEQFF.

The rearrangement joins TRBV11-3 to TRBJ1-1; no reliable D call. V dropped 3 bases and J dropped 13 bases, with 18 bases sitting between them. The CDR3 runs to 13 residues. Germline loops: CDR1 SGHNT, CDR2 YENEEA. The CDR3 bases are TGTGCCAGCAGCTTGCGGGGAACGAGTGAGGTTTTCTTT. This gives the protein CASSLRGTSEVFF.

V is TRBV7-2 and J is TRBJ2-7; D unresolved. V was shortened by 0 bases and J by 5 bases, with 5 bases between the two germline ends. The CDR3 totals 12 residues. CDR1 is SGHTA, CDR2 FQGNSA, per germline. DNA of the CDR3: TGTGCCAGCAGCTTAGCGCGCGACGAGCAGTACTTC. Its translation is CASSLARDEQYF.

DNA for the CDR3: TGTGCCAGCAGCCTAACATCCGGGACATCATTATCCCGGCCCGGGGAGCTGTTTTTT. Residues: CASSLTSGTSLSRPGELFF. This chain links TRBV14 with TRBJ2-2; D is perhaps TRBD1 (6 bases). The CDR3 runs to 19 residues. V was cut by 4 bases and J by 6 bases, with 27 bases left in between. Per germline, CDR1 SGHDN and CDR2 FVKESK. Supplemented by reference TRBV14 and TRBJ2-2, the full variable domain reads EAGVTQFPSHSVIEKGQTVTLRCDPISGHDNLYWYRRVMGKEIKFLLHFVKESKQDESGMPNNRFLAERTGGTYSTLKVQPAELEDSGVYFCASSLTSGTSLSRPGELFFGEGSRLTVL.

J is TRBJ2-5 and V is TRBV5-1; 8 bases map to TRBD2. The CDR3 contains 15 residues. CDR1 and CDR2 (germline): SGHRS, YFSETQ. The junction had 6 bases not matched to a gene; V was cut back by 1 base and J by 4 bases. The CDR3 sequence is CASSLRGGGPETQYF. CDR3 bases: TGCGCCAGCAGCTTGCGCGGCGGGGGGCCAGAGACCCAGTACTTC.

V and J are TRBV3-1 (or the pseudogene TRBV3-2) and TRBJ1-4; unclear D gene. From germline, CDR1 is LGHDT and CDR2 YNNKEL (reference sequence). Trimming stripped 4 bases from V and 5 bases from J, with 14 bases between. The CDR3 covers 15 residues. The CDR3 sequence is CASSPGSDFNEKLFF. The CDR3 nucleotides are TGTGCCAGCAGCCCTGGTTCTGACTTCAATGAAAAACTGTTTTTT.

The rearrangement links TRBV13 to TRBJ2-5, with D possibly being TRBD2 (6 bases). Germline V gene sequence: CDR1 PRHDT, CDR2 FYEKMQ (reference sequence). V lost 5 bases and J lost 8, with 15 bases in between. The CDR3 is 13 residues long. The CDR3 sequence: CASSVGTERTQYF. For the CDR3, the DNA is TGTGCCAGCAGCGTTGGGACTGAGAGAACCCAGTACTTC.

The chain carries TRBV12-2 and TRBJ2-1; the table's D gene call, TRBD2, was not cross checked with the DNA. TRBV12-2 is a listed pseudogene. CDR3 length: 15 residues. The DNA for the CDR3 is TGTGCAAGTCGCTATTTGGACCAGGACTTCAATGAGCAGTTCTTC. Protein product: CASRYLDQDFNEQFF.

The gene calls are TRBV7-8 and TRBJ1-6, with 9 bases lining up with TRBD1. V was pared by 7 bases and J by 3 bases, with 10 bases of the junction left unmatched. The germline V gene has CDR1 SGHVS and CDR2 FQNEAQ. This CDR3 spans 17 amino acids. CDR3 in amino acids: CASNRIDRGNYNSPLHF. DNA of the CDR3: TGTGCCAGCAACCGCATCGACAGGGGGAACTATAATTCACCCCTCCACTTT.

The chain couples TRBV7-9 to TRBJ2-7; D unresolved. V lost 1 base and J lost 4, with 5 bases in between. Germline values: CDR1 SEHNR, CDR2 FQNEAQ (reference sequence). This CDR3 spans 12 amino acids. The CDR3 nucleotides read TGTGCCAGCAGCTTAGTAGAGTACGAGCAGTACTTC. This encodes CASSLVEYEQYF.

This clone has only a few counts. Other DNA sequences of this sample code for an identical CDR3. The chain carries TRBV30 and TRBJ1-2; TRBD1 agrees at 8 bases. Looked up from germline, CDR1 is GTSNPN and CDR2 is SVGIG (reference sequence). With V trimmed by 2 bases and J by 4 bases, 3 bases remained unmatched. The CDR3 consists of 13 residues. The CDR3 bases are TGTGCCTGGAGTCGGGACAGGCCCTATGGCTACACCTTC. It translates to CAWSRDRPYGYTF.

J is TRBJ2-6 and V is TRBV5-4, with 7 positions matching TRBD1. The CDR3 spans 15 residues. The trim removed 4 bases at V and 4 bases at J, leaving 5 bases unmatched. Germline CDR1 SGHNT, CDR2 YYREEE (reference sequence). CDR3 amino acids: CASSRQGSGANVLTF. The CDR3, as DNA: TGTGCCAGCAGCCGACAGGGTTCAGGGGCCAACGTCCTGACTTTC.

This clone was counted a few times. The V and J genes are TRBV7-2 and TRBJ1-6; TRBD1 matches at 9 bases. Germline V CDR1 and CDR2: SGHTA, FQGNSA. This CDR3 has 15 residues. The ends lost 6 bases at V and 9 bases at J; junction bases unmatched: 9. Written as DNA, the CDR3 is TGTGCCAGCAGGGTACAGGGGGCGAGGGGTTCACCCCTCCACTTT. Translation gives CASRVQGARGSPLHF.

V and J are TRBV18 and TRBJ1-4; D is undetermined. CDR3 size: 12 residues. V was pared by 3 bases and J by 8 bases, with 7 bases between. CDR1 is KGHSH, CDR2 LQKENI, per germline. CDR3 in DNA: TGTGCCAGCTCACCCGCTGGCGAAAAACTGTTTTTT. Protein sequence: CASSPAGEKLFF.

The rearrangement links TRBV28 to TRBJ1-3; D perhaps matches TRBD1 (6 bases). The V and J ends lost 4 bases and 3 bases respectively, with 10 bases between them. There are 14 residues in the CDR3. Germline V CDR1 and CDR2: MDHEN, SYDVKM. The CDR3 sequence is CASSSAGDGNTIYF. The CDR3 DNA reads TGTGCCAGCAGTTCCGCAGGGGATGGAAACACCATATATTTT.

A few counts support this clone. The chain employs TRBV29-1 and TRBJ2-7; 8 bases line up with TRBD1. The germline V gene encodes CDR1 SQVTM and CDR2 ANQGSEA. V lost 2 bases to trimming and J lost 7 bases; unmatched junction nucleotides: 4. The CDR3 sequence is 12 residues long. The CDR3 nucleotides are TGCAGCGTTGAACAGGGGGCTGGTGAGCAGTACTTC. Its translation is CSVEQGAGEQYF.

This clone was seen a few times. This chain links TRBV11-1 with TRBJ1-3; TRBD1 aligns across 7 bases. The germline gives CDR1 SGHAT, CDR2 FQDESV (reference sequence). The CDR3 covers 14 residues. V dropped 5 bases and J dropped 2; count of bases not matched to a gene: 3. The CDR3 sequence: CASSDDRAGNTIYF. The CDR3 DNA is TGTGCCAGCAGCGACGACAGGGCTGGAAACACCATATATTTT. Drawing the rest from reference TRBV11-1 and TRBJ1-3, the complete variable domain is EAEVAQSPRYKITEKSQAVAFWCDPISGHATLYWYRQILGQGPELLVQFQDESVVDDSQLPKDRFSAERLKGVDSTLKIQPAELGDSAMYLCASSDDRAGNTIYFGEGSWLTVV.

The V gene is TRBV10-2, the J gene TRBJ2-5; the D gene is possibly TRBD1 (6 bases). The germline V gene has CDR1 WSHSY and CDR2 SAAADI. This CDR3 is 13 amino acids long. V lost 9 bases to trimming and J lost 5 bases, with 16 bases between them. CDR3 in amino acids: CASRGWAGETQYF. CDR3 nucleotide sequence: TGCGCCAGTAGGGGGTGGGCCGGGGAGACCCAGTACTTC.

The V gene is TRBV6-1, the J gene TRBJ2-6; D is ambiguous. The length of the CDR3 is 13 residues. Germline CDR1 and CDR2: MNHNS and SASEGT. Trimming took off 3 bases at V and 7 bases at J, with 7 bases between the two ends. The CDR3 reads CASSEVSANVLTF. The DNA for the CDR3 is TGTGCCAGCAGTGAGGTGAGCGCCAACGTCCTGACTTTC.

CDR3 protein: CASSLDRGGRADTQYF. The CDR3 nucleotides read TGTGCCAGCAGCTTGGACCGGGGGGGCCGGGCAGATACGCAGTATTTT. The J gene is TRBJ2-3, the V gene TRBV5-4; 8 bases fit TRBD2. J gave up 4 bases and V 0 bases, and 7 bases lay outside the gene matches. The CDR3 loop spans 16 amino acids. Per the germline V gene, CDR1 is SGHNT and CDR2 is YYREEE (reference sequence).

This clone was seen a single time. The chain uses TRBV28 and TRBJ2-1, with 9 bases identical to TRBD1. V lost 4 bases to trimming and J lost 9 bases; unmatched junction nucleotides: 13. CDR1 and CDR2 (germline): MDHEN, SYDVKM. CDR3 length: 16 amino acids. In DNA form, the CDR3 reads TGTGCCAGCAGTTCCTCCAGGACAGGGGTTATCAGTGAGCAGTTCTTC. Amino acids: CASSSSRTGVISEQFF.

The chain links TRBV7-9 to TRBJ2-1, with 9 positions matching TRBD1. V dropped 5 bases and J dropped 6; count of bases not matched to a gene: 14. Germline lookup yields CDR1 SEHNR and CDR2 FQNEAQ (reference sequence). The CDR3 is 17 residues long. The CDR3, as DNA: TGTGCCAGCAGCCCGCTACCGGGACAGGGTCCCAGCAATGAGCAGTTCTTC. This sequence encodes CASSPLPGQGPSNEQFF.

There are a few counts of this clone. The chain has TRBV2 and TRBJ2-7, with D hard to call. CDR3 length: 13 residues. V was pared by 1 base and J by 2 bases, with 6 bases between. The germline V gene encodes CDR1 SNHLY and CDR2 FYNNEI. The CDR3 here is CASSEGPAYEQYV. The CDR3 DNA follows: TGTGCCAGCAGTGAAGGGCCTGCCTACGAGCAGTACGTC.

The chain joins TRBV10-1 to TRBJ1-2, with D unclear. Germline V gene lookup returns CDR1 WNHNN and CDR2 SYGVQD (reference sequence). This CDR3 spans 14 amino acids. Trimming pared 2 bases from V and 8 bases from J, leaving 15 bases between. The CDR3 region is CASSETGPRGGYTF. In DNA form, the CDR3 reads TGCGCCAGCAGTGAGACGGGTCCGCGAGGAGGCTACACCTTC.

CDR3 region: CASSLEAGVYNTEAFF. The CDR3, as DNA: TGCGCCAGCAGCTTGGAGGCAGGGGTATACAACACTGAAGCTTTCTTT. The chain has TRBV5-1 and TRBJ1-1; a possible D gene is TRBD1 (6 bases). Germline V gene data show CDR1 as SGHRS and CDR2 as YFSETQ. The CDR3 has 16 residues. Trimming took off 0 bases at V and 2 bases at J, with 14 bases between the two ends.

This clone has at least ten counts. V is TRBV6-1 and J is TRBJ1-2; 8 positions match TRBD1. V lost 3 bases and J lost 4; bases outside the gene matches: 4. The CDR3 has 14 residues. CDR1 MNHNS and CDR2 SASEGT come from the germline V gene. CDR3 region: CASSETGVFYGYTF. Written as DNA, the CDR3 is TGTGCCAGCAGTGAGACAGGGGTATTCTATGGCTACACCTTC.

V usage is TRBV12-5 and J usage is TRBJ2-3; 13 positions match TRBD2. V lost 3 bases, J lost 5 bases, and 8 bases stayed unmatched. The germline V gene encodes CDR1 LGHNT and CDR2 FRNRAP. The CDR3 has 17 amino acids. CDR3 protein: CASGLNGLAGERDTQYF. The CDR3 nucleotides read TGTGCTAGTGGTTTAAATGGACTAGCGGGGGAGAGAGATACGCAGTATTTT. The whole variable domain, remainder taken from reference TRBV12-5 and TRBJ2-3, is DARVTQTPRHKVTEMGQEVTMRCQPILGHNTVFWYRQTMMQGLELLAYFRNRAPLDDSGMPKDRFSAEMPDATLATLKIQPSEPRDSAVYFCASGLNGLAGERDTQYFGPGTRLTVL.

The chain links TRBV5-5 to TRBJ2-3; TRBD1 agrees at 8 bases. V shed 4 bases and J 0 bases; nucleotides not matched to a gene: 4. This CDR3 has 15 amino acids. Germline V gives CDR1 SGHKS, CDR2 YYEKEE (reference sequence). The CDR3 nucleotides read TGTGCCAGCAGCCTACGGACAGGGAGCACAGATACGCAGTATTTT. Translated: CASSLRTGSTDTQYF.

The rearrangement links TRBV7-3 to TRBJ2-2; possible D gene TRBD2, 5 bases. The CDR3 length is 16 residues. Germline V gene data show CDR1 as SGHTA and CDR2 as FQGTGA. V shed 5 bases and J shed 0 bases, with 13 bases lying between them. CDR3 in DNA: TGTGCCAGCAGCCCCGTAGCGCTGGCGAACACCGGGGAGCTGTTTTTT. Translation gives CASSPVALANTGELFF.

The chain joins TRBV7-2 to TRBJ2-1; TRBD1 aligns across 9 bases. V dropped 4 bases and J dropped 0; count of bases not matched to a gene: 1. Germline V gene data show CDR1 as SGHTA and CDR2 as FQGNSA. The CDR3 is 15 residues long. The CDR3 DNA sequence: TGTGCCAGCAGCTCGGACAGGGGCTCCTACAATGAGCAGTTCTTC. The encoded protein is CASSSDRGSYNEQFF. The full variable domain, completed using reference TRBV7-2 and TRBJ2-1, is GAGVSQSPSNKVTEKGKDVELRCDPISGHTALYWYRQSLGQGLEFLIYFQGNSAPDKSGLPSDRFSAERTGGSVSTLTIQRTQQEDSAVYLCASSSDRGSYNEQFFGPGTRLTVL.